These T cell receptor beta chains were read from a single sample in a study of blood T cell repertoires in COVID-19. Produced via immunoSEQ multiplex PCR; TCRdb's table is partial and in-frame only. The table records approximately 100,000 clones, just over 85% of them present only once. Sample: PBMCs or T cells enriched from blood (not recorded which). The receptor set was obtained from a woman between 45 and 60 years old who had recovered from COVID-19. The CDR3 runs from the conserved cysteine through the conserved F or W. The D gene is left open where the match is weak. The size field is filled for only some rows; it gives once, few, many or a size class.

D	V	J	length	size	DNA	CDR3
.	TRBV9	TRBJ2-1	12	.	TGTGCCAGCAGCGTAGGACTCAATGAGCAGTTCTTC	CASSVGLNEQFF
.	TRBV5-4	TRBJ2-3	12	.	TGTGCCAGCAGCTTGACGCGGGATACGCAGTATTTT	CASSLTRDTQYF
TRBD2	TRBV18	TRBJ2-1	16	.	TGTGCCAGCTCATCGAGTAGCGGGGGGGCTTACAATGAGCAGTTCTTC	CASSSSSGGAYNEQFF
TRBD1	TRBV20-1	TRBJ1-5	17	.	TGCAGTGCTAGTGAGGTGACAGGGGAAATCTTGAGTCAGCCCCAGCATTTT	CSASEVTGEILSQPQHF
.	TRBV29-1	TRBJ2-1	12	.	TGCAGCGTTATCGGTGCGCCCAATGAGCAGTTCTTC	CSVIGAPNEQFF
TRBD2	TRBV10-1	TRBJ2-3	15	.	TGCGCCAGCAGTCCCGAGCGGGAGGGTACAGATACGCAGTATTTT	CASSPEREGTDTQYF
TRBD2	TRBV30	TRBJ2-1	14	.	TGTGCCTGGAGGACCGGGGGGAGAGGGAATGAGCAGTTCTTC	CAWRTGGRGNEQFF
TRBD1	TRBV27	TRBJ2-7	15	once	TGTGCCAGCAGTTTCTCTGGACAGGGGCGCTACGAGCAGTACTTC	CASSFSGQGRYEQYF
TRBD1	TRBV27	TRBJ2-7	14	.	TGTGCCAGCAGTGCCAACAGGGGATCCTACGAGCAGTACTTC	CASSANRGSYEQYF
.	TRBV6-5	TRBJ1-1	14	.	TGTGCCAGCAGACTTATTACCATGAACACTGAAGCTTTCTTT	CASRLITMNTEAFF
TRBD1	TRBV19	TRBJ1-5	15	.	TGTGCCAGTAGTCTGGGACAGGGGAATAATCAGCCCCAGCATTTT	CASSLGQGNNQPQHF
TRBD2	TRBV3-1/TRBV3-2	TRBJ2-1	17	once	TGTGCCAGCAGCCAAGTTTCTAGCGGGAGTATCGACAATGAGCAGTTCTTC	CASSQVSSGSIDNEQFF
.	TRBV10-3	TRBJ1-1	14	.	TGTGCCATCAGGGCCGGGACATCGAACACTGAAGCTTTCTTT	CAIRAGTSNTEAFF
TRBD1	TRBV5-1	TRBJ2-7	12	.	TGCGCCAGCAGCCCAGGACAGGGTGAGCAGTACTTC	CASSPGQGEQYF
TRBD2	TRBV18	TRBJ2-2	16	.	TGTGCCAGCACCGGAGCGGGGGGACCGAACACCGGGGAGCTGTTTTTT	CASTGAGGPNTGELFF
.	TRBV21-1	TRBJ1-1	13	.	TGTGCCAGCAGCAAACAGGCACGCACTGAAGCTTTCTTT	CASSKQARTEAFF
TRBD1	TRBV24-1	TRBJ2-5	15	.	TGTGCCACCAGTGACCGAGGACAGGTCCAAGAGACCCAGTACTTC	CATSDRGQVQETQYF
TRBD2	TRBV24-1	TRBJ2-3	18	.	TGTGCCACCAGTGATCCCCTGGGACTAGCGGGAAGCACAGATACGCAGTATTTT	CATSDPLGLAGSTDTQYF
.	TRBV7-8	TRBJ1-3	16	.	TGTGCCAGCAGCCCCCGGGGGACGAGCTCTGGAAACACCATATATTTT	CASSPRGTSSGNTIYF
.	TRBV5-1	TRBJ1-2	14	.	TGCGCCAGCAGCTCTTCAGGGGATAACTATGGCTACACCTTC	CASSSSGDNYGYTF
TRBD1	TRBV6-1	TRBJ1-2	15	.	TGTGCCAGCAGTGAAGCGCGAGACAGGGGGCACGGCTACACCTTC	CASSEARDRGHGYTF
TRBD1	TRBV5-8	TRBJ2-5	16	.	TGTGCCAGCAGCTACGGACAGGGTGGGAGCCAAGAGACCCAGTACTTC	CASSYGQGGSQETQYF
.	TRBV7-9	TRBJ2-3	17	once	TGTGCCAGCAGCTCATACTACAGGGCCTTGGGGGCAGATACGCAGTATTTT	CASSSYYRALGADTQYF
.	TRBV10-2	TRBJ2-7	15	.	TGCGCCAGCAGTGAGTTGGGGGCGCGTTCCTACGAGCAGTACTTC	CASSELGARSYEQYF
.	TRBV19	TRBJ1-2	14	.	TGTGCCAGTACGGGTATGTCAGATTCCTATGGCTACACCTTC	CASTGMSDSYGYTF
TRBD2	TRBV29-1	TRBJ2-1	14	.	TGCAGCGTTGAGGTAGCGGGAGTGGGCAATGAGCAGTTCTTC	CSVEVAGVGNEQFF
.	TRBV6-5	TRBJ2-5	12	.	TGTGCCAGCAGGGCCCCCGGGGGGACCCAGTACTTC	CASRAPGGTQYF
.	TRBV5-1	TRBJ1-1	14	.	TGCGCCAGCAGCTTGGGGACAGTAAACACTGAAGCTTTCTTT	CASSLGTVNTEAFF
.	TRBV4-1	TRBJ2-2	14	.	TGCGCCAGCAGCAAGGAGTTGGGTACCGGGGAGCTGTTTTTT	CASSKELGTGELFF
.	TRBV9	TRBJ2-1	15	.	TGTGCCAGCAGCCCGAGGGCACAGAATAACAATGAGCAGTTCTTC	CASSPRAQNNNEQFF
TRBD1	TRBV19	TRBJ1-2	14	.	TGTGCCAGTAGTCCGGACAGGATTTCCTATGGCTACACCTTC	CASSPDRISYGYTF
TRBD1	TRBV6-5	TRBJ1-5	14	.	TGTGCCAGCAGAACCGGGACAGGGGATCAGCCCCAGCATTTT	CASRTGTGDQPQHF
.	TRBV4-1	TRBJ1-1	15	.	TGCGCCAGCAGCCAAACCCCAGACAGCTACACTGAAGCTTTCTTT	CASSQTPDSYTEAFF
.	TRBV5-8	TRBJ2-1	14	.	TGTGCCAGCAGTCGAGGGACTTCCTACAATGAGCAGTTCTTC	CASSRGTSYNEQFF
TRBD1	TRBV29-1	TRBJ1-2	13	.	TGCAGCGCCTTAACAGGGGGAGTTCTAGGCTACACCTTC	CSALTGGVLGYTF
TRBD1	TRBV28	TRBJ2-7	14	.	TGTGCCACCAATTTGGACAGGGGTAGTTACGAGCAGTACTTC	CATNLDRGSYEQYF
.	TRBV7-3	TRBJ1-1	12	.	TGTGCCAGCAGCCCGGGGGGGACTGAAGCTTTCTTT	CASSPGGTEAFF